These 26 T cell receptor beta chains came from one sample sequenced in a study of blood T cell repertoires in COVID-19. Using immunoSEQ multiplex PCR, the repertoire was profiled, and TCRdb retains in-frame clones only, with some absent. The table records 23,000 or so clones, more than 80% of them present only once. Sequenced sample: peripheral blood. These receptors were obtained from a human donor in a cohort sampled during active COVID-19.

This clone appeared a single time. The chain couples TRBV19 to TRBJ2-5; a possible D gene is TRBD1 (5 bases). CDR1 LNHDA and CDR2 SQIVND come from the germline V gene (reference sequence). The CDR3 is made up of 14 amino acids. Trimming took 4 bases from V and 9 from J, leaving 18 bases between them. CDR3 DNA: TGTGCCAGTAGTACTTCCGACAGTCGCATGGCCCAGTACTTC. Protein product: CASSTSDSRMAQYF.

V gene TRBV6-4 combines with J gene TRBJ2-5; D unclear. The CDR3 runs 18 residues. Trimming took off 3 bases at V and 5 bases at J, with 25 bases between the two ends. Germline CDR1 is MRHNA and CDR2 is SNTAGT. Here the CDR3 reads CASSEWSGLSSFRETQYF. CDR3 DNA sequence: TGTGCCAGCAGTGAGTGGTCAGGTTTGTCATCTTTTCGGGAGACCCAGTACTTC.

V usage is TRBV14 and J usage is TRBJ1-1; 11 bases map to TRBD1. Looked up from germline, CDR1 is SGHDN and CDR2 is FVKESK. CDR3 length: 13 residues. Germline trimming cut 6 bases from V and 11 bases from J; bases unmatched to any gene: 8. CDR3 region: CASREEDRGLAFF. CDR3 nucleotide sequence: TGTGCCAGCAGGGAAGAGGACAGGGGGCTTGCTTTCTTT.

The chain combines TRBV20-1 with TRBJ1-2, with a possible D match to TRBD1 (5 bases). This CDR3 contains 11 residues. V was pared by 5 bases and J by 4 bases, with 8 bases between. Germline V gene sequence: CDR1 DFQATT, CDR2 SNEGSKA (reference sequence). Written as DNA, the CDR3 is TGCAGTGCTCCCAGGGTCTATGGCTACACCTTC. Translating gives CSAPRVYGYTF.

In this sample, this clone turned up once. V and J are TRBV11-3 and TRBJ2-1, with D unresolved. Germline-derived CDR1 and CDR2 are SGHNT and YENEEA. The CDR3 contains 15 residues. V was shortened by 5 bases and J by 2 bases, with 13 bases between the two germline ends. This chain's CDR3 is CASSTQRSAYNEQFF. The CDR3, as DNA: TGTGCCAGCAGCACCCAGAGGAGCGCCTACAATGAGCAGTTCTTC.

The gene calls are TRBV5-4 and TRBJ1-4; 8 nucleotides agree with TRBD1. Germline CDR1 and CDR2: SGHNT and YYREEE (reference sequence). CDR3 size: 14 residues. After removal of 4 bases from V and 6 bases from J, the junction contained 5 bases not matched to a gene. The CDR3 coding sequence is TGTGCCAGCAGCAGACAGGGGTTGGATGAAAAACTGTTTTTT. Protein sequence: CASSRQGLDEKLFF.

This rearrangement joins TRBV2 to TRBJ1-5, with TRBD1 matching 7 bases. CDR1 is SNHLY, CDR2 FYNNEI, per germline. The ends lost 7 bases at V and 0 bases at J; junction bases unmatched: 3. The CDR3 runs 14 residues. CDR3 sequence: CASMGQTSNQPQHF. CDR3 sequence (DNA): TGTGCCAGCATGGGACAGACTAGCAATCAGCCCCAGCATTTT.

The chain links TRBV18 to TRBJ1-1; no definite D call. This CDR3 spans 15 amino acids. Trimming removed 3 bases at V and 1 base at J, with 12 bases between. Germline assignment: CDR1 KGHSH and CDR2 LQKENI. CDR3 sequence: CASSPSLEGNTEAFF. CDR3 sequence (DNA): TGTGCCAGCTCACCGTCTTTGGAGGGGAACACTGAAGCTTTCTTT.

This clone was seen once. One junction end does not reproduce the germline sequence, and a read error may be involved. This chain links TRBV7-7 with TRBJ2-5; no clear D gene. CDR1 and CDR2 from the germline V gene are SSHAT and FNYEAQ (reference sequence). The CDR3 extends over 15 amino acids. CDR3 sequence: CASSLASKPGETQYF. The CDR3 DNA sequence: TGTGCTAGCAGCTTAGCCTCCAAGCCGGGAGAGACCCAGTACTTC. Looking up the rest from reference TRBV7-7 and TRBJ2-5 gives the full variable domain: GAGVSQSPRYKVTKRGQDVTLRCDPISSHATLYWYQQALGQGPEFLTYFNYEAQPDKSGLPSDRFSAERPEGSISTLTIQRTEQRDSAMYRCASSLASKPGETQYFGPGTRLLVL.

The chain joins TRBV2 to TRBJ1-4; D uncertain. CDR3 length: 14 amino acids. With 6 bases removed from V and 3 bases from J, the gap between germline ends came to 11 bases. Germline V gene data show CDR1 as SNHLY and CDR2 as FYNNEI. CDR3 region: CASRRSSANEKLFF. In DNA, the CDR3 is TGTGCCAGCAGAAGGAGTTCGGCTAATGAAAAACTGTTTTTT.

This clone was detected only a few times. The J gene is TRBJ2-5, the V gene TRBV2; 8 positions agree with TRBD1. V shed 6 bases, J shed 4 bases, and the junction held 10 bases outside the gene matches. The CDR3 contains 15 residues. Germline-derived CDR1 and CDR2 are SNHLY and FYNNEI. CDR3 amino acids: CASRAPGTGAETQYF. In nucleotides, the CDR3 is TGTGCCAGCAGGGCCCCCGGGACAGGTGCAGAGACCCAGTACTTC.

The chain links TRBV5-1 to TRBJ2-5; TRBD1 agrees at 11 bases. V gave up 7 bases and J gave up 4 bases; unmatched junction bases: 9. CDR1 SGHRS and CDR2 YFSETQ come from the germline V gene. This CDR3 has 15 residues. Written as DNA, the CDR3 is TGCGCCAGCTCCCCTGGACAGGGGGCTAGAGAGACCCAGTACTTC. Its translation is CASSPGQGARETQYF.

CDR3 sequence reads: CASSSTGARGDTQYF. CDR3 in DNA: TGTGCCAGCAGCTCAACAGGGGCGCGGGGAGATACGCAGTATTTT. This chain links TRBV7-8 with TRBJ2-3; a weak D match, TRBD1 (7 bases). Looked up from germline, CDR1 is SGHVS and CDR2 is FQNEAQ. This CDR3 is built from 15 residues. The germline V and J ends were trimmed by 4 bases and 5 bases, with 16 bases remaining between them.

This clone has only one observation. Here the CDR3 DNA reads TGCGCCAGCAGCTTGGATCGGGGATCCGGAAACACCATATATTTT. Residues: CASSLDRGSGNTIYF. This chain connects TRBV5-1 to TRBJ1-3; D uncertain. The CDR3 sequence is 15 residues long. V was cut by 0 bases and J by 4 bases, with 11 bases left in between. Per germline, CDR1 SGHRS and CDR2 YFSETQ.

V is TRBV6-5 and J is TRBJ1-1; 9 nucleotides line up with TRBD1. This CDR3 contains 15 residues. The ends lost 2 bases at V and 3 bases at J; junction bases unmatched: 4. CDR1 and CDR2 from the germline V gene are MNHEY and SVGAGI. The CDR3 reads CASSYGTGTDTEAFF. The CDR3 region has the DNA TGTGCCAGCAGTTACGGGACAGGGACGGACACTGAAGCTTTCTTT.

The count of this clone is one. The rearrangement links TRBV24-1 to TRBJ2-2; 7 bases fit TRBD1. The germline V gene encodes CDR1 KGHDR and CDR2 SFDVKD. J was trimmed by 5 bases and V by 3 bases; bases with no gene match: 5. This CDR3 has 15 amino acids. Written as DNA, the CDR3 is TGTGCCACCAGTGATAGCGGCAGGGGGACCGGGGAGCTGTTTTTT. It is translated as CATSDSGRGTGELFF.

The chain joins TRBV2 to TRBJ2-7; 8 bases agree with TRBD1. Germline assignment: CDR1 SNHLY and CDR2 FYNNEI. J gave up 6 bases and V 5 bases, and 9 bases lay outside the gene matches. The CDR3 is 14 residues long. For the CDR3, the DNA is TGTGCCAGCAGTAGTCAGGGGGCTTCGGGCGAGCAGTACTTC. Translating gives CASSSQGASGEQYF.

The CDR3 loop reads CAIGQGTYNEQFF. The CDR3 DNA follows: TGTGCCATAGGGCAGGGGACCTACAATGAGCAGTTCTTC. The chain couples TRBV10-3 to TRBJ2-1, with a possible D match to TRBD1 (6 bases). The germline V and J ends were trimmed by 9 bases and 2 bases, with 11 bases remaining between them. The CDR3 covers 13 residues. The V gene's germline CDR1 is ENHRY and CDR2 SYGVKD.

This clone has just one count. The chain joins TRBV12-3 or TRBV12-4 to TRBJ1-2; D remains ambiguous. This CDR3 is 13 amino acids long. V lost 6 bases, J lost 5 bases, and 13 bases lay in between. CDR3 DNA sequence: TGTGCCAGCAGCACCGGGGTCCTATATGGCTACACCTTC. This sequence encodes CASSTGVLYGYTF.

This chain connects TRBV7-7 to TRBJ2-3, with D perhaps matching TRBD2 (7 bases). With 5 bases removed from V and 2 bases from J, the gap between germline ends came to 20 bases. Germline V gene sequence: CDR1 SSHAT, CDR2 FNYEAQ (reference sequence). This CDR3 comprises 17 residues. CDR3 sequence reads: CASSPLGGRGPTDTQYF. For the CDR3, the DNA is TGTGCCAGCAGCCCTCTCGGGGGGCGGGGCCCCACAGATACGCAGTATTTT.

The J gene is TRBJ1-2, the V gene TRBV11-3; TRBD1 matches 7 bases. The germline V gene encodes CDR1 SGHNT and CDR2 YENEEA. The V gene end was trimmed by 5 bases and the J gene end by 2 bases; junction bases not matched to a gene: 11. This CDR3 region has 16 residues. CDR3 loop: CASSPPFGTANYGYTF. The CDR3 bases are TGTGCCAGCAGCCCCCCTTTTGGGACAGCGAACTATGGCTACACCTTC.

This chain joins TRBV5-6 and TRBJ1-1, with D perhaps TRBD1 (6 bases). Germline V gene data show CDR1 as SGHDT and CDR2 as YYEEEE. Trimming removed 1 base from V and 4 bases from J, with 11 bases in between. The CDR3 is made up of 14 amino acids. DNA for the CDR3: TGTGCCAGCAGCTTGCCGGGAGGGGGCACTGAAGCTTTCTTT. As protein: CASSLPGGGTEAFF.

In its sample, this clone was seen a few times. The J gene is TRBJ1-3, the V gene TRBV6-1; unclear D gene. The CDR3 totals 15 residues. Germline V lookup: CDR1 MNHNS, CDR2 SASEGT. Between the trimmed V and J ends, which lost 1 base and 0 bases, there was a span of 7 bases. CDR3 region: CASSEEPSSGNTIYF. In DNA form, the CDR3 reads TGTGCCAGCAGTGAAGAGCCTAGCTCTGGAAACACCATATATTTT.

The rearrangement joins TRBV10-3 to TRBJ2-3; 9 bases fit TRBD1. V shed 8 bases, J shed 2 bases, and the junction held 2 bases outside the gene matches. CDR1 is ENHRY, CDR2 SYGVKD, per germline. This CDR3 contains 13 residues. In DNA form, the CDR3 reads TGTGCCATCGGGACAGGGCCCACAGATACGCAGTATTTT. This translates into CAIGTGPTDTQYF.

V and J are TRBV6-5 and TRBJ1-1, with D perhaps TRBD1 (5 bases). V was trimmed by 2 bases and J by 5 bases, leaving 15 bases between them. The CDR3 contains 15 residues. CDR1 is MNHEY and CDR2 is SVGAGI in the germline V gene. The CDR3 sequence is CASSYRGVGLTEAFF. The CDR3 coding sequence is TGTGCCAGCAGTTACCGTGGAGTGGGGCTAACTGAAGCTTTCTTT.

V and J are TRBV6-5 and TRBJ1-1, with 7 bases lining up with TRBD1. This CDR3 spans 13 amino acids. Germline V gene lookup returns CDR1 MNHEY and CDR2 SVGAGI. Losses at the gene ends were 0 bases for V and 11 bases for J; bases not matched to a gene: 6. CDR3 in amino acids: CASSYSTDRYAFF. The CDR3 DNA reads TGTGCCAGCAGTTACTCGACGGACAGGTACGCTTTCTTT.